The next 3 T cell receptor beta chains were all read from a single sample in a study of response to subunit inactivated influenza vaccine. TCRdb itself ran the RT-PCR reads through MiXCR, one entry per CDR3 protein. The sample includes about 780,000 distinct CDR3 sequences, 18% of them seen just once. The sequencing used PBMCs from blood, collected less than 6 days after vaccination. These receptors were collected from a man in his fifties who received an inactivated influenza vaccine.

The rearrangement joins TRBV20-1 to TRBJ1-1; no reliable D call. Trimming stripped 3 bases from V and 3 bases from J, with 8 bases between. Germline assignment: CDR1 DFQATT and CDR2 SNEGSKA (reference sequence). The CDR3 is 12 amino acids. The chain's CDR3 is CSASRGYTEAFF. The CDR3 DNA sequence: TGCAGTGCTAGCCGGGGATACACTGAAGCTTTCTTT.

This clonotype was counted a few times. The CDR3 nucleotides read TGTGCCAGCAGCTTAGTTTTAATCGGTATTGAGACCCAGTACTTC. Translation: CASSLVLIGIETQYF. The genes are TRBV11-2 and TRBJ2-5; D is uncertain. Germline values: CDR1 SGHAT, CDR2 FQNNGV. Trimming took 1 base from V and 5 from J, leaving 14 bases between them. The CDR3 contains 15 residues.

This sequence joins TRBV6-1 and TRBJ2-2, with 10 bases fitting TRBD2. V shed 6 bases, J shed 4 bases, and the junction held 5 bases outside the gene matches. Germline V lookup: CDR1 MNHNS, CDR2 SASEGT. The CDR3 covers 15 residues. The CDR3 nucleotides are TGTGCCAGCAGACCTAGCGGGAGCGCCACCGGGGAGCTGTTTTTT. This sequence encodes CASRPSGSATGELFF.